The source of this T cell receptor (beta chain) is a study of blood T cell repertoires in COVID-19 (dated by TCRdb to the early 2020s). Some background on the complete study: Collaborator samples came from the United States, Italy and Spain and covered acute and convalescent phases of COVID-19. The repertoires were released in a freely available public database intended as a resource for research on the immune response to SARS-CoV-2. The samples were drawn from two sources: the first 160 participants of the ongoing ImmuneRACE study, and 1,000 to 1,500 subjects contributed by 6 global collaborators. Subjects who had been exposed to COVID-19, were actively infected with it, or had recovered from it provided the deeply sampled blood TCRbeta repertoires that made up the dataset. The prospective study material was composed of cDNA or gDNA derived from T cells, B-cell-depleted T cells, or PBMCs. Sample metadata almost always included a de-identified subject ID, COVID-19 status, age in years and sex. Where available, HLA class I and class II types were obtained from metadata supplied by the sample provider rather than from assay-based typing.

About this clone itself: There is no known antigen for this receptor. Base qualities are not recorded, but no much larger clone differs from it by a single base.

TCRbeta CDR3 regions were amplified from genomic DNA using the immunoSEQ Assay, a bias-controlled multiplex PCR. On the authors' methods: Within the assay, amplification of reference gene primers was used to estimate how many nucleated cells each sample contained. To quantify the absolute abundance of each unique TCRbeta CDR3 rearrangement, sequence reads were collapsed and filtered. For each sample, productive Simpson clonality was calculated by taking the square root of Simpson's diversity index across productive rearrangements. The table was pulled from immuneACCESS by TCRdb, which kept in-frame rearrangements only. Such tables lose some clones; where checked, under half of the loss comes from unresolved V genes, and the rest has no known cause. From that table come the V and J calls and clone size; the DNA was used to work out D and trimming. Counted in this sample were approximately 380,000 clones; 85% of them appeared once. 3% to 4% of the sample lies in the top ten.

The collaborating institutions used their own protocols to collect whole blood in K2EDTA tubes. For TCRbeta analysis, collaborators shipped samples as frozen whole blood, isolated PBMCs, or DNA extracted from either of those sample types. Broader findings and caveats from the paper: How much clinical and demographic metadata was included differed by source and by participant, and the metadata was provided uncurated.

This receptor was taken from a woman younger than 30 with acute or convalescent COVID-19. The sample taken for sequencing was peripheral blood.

The CDR3 protein: CASSMGTPYSNQPQHF. The DNA sequence is as follows: TGTGCCAGTAGTATGGGGACACCTTATAGCAATCAGCCCCAGCATTTT. Recombination joined TRBV19 with TRBJ1-5, with TRBD1 perhaps the D gene, on 6 matching bases. Based on the germline V gene (reference sequence), the CDR1 and CDR2 sequences are LNHDA and SQIVND. From cysteine to phenylalanine, the CDR3 is 16 amino acids long. This entry keeps only the CDR3 DNA: 48 bases, framed from base 1. V loses 3 bases, J loses 0 bases, and the germline ends lie 12 bases apart.